The subject of this entry is one T cell receptor beta chain. CDR1 and CDR2 from the germline V gene are LGHNT and FRNRAP. The junction had 5 bases not matched to a gene; V was cut back by 5 bases and J by 5 bases. The CDR3 is 14 amino acids. Measured with immunoSEQ multiplex PCR; TCRdb has only the in-frame clones, and not every one. The sample has 85,000 to 130,000 clones, 82% seen once. The data were obtained in a study of PD-1 blockade in mismatch repair-deficient tumors. The source was peripheral blood, collected about 36 weeks after starting pembrolizumab. V gene TRBV12-5 combines with J gene TRBJ2-1, with TRBD1 matching over 8 bases. The clonotype originates from an adult with mismatch repair-deficient cancer. Written as DNA, the CDR3 is TGTGCTAGTGGTCTGGGACAGGTAAACAATGAGCAGTTCTTC. Protein sequence: CASGLGQVNNEQFF.